The source of this T cell receptor beta chain is a study of cytomegalovirus exposure and HLA in healthy donors. Healthy donors of bone marrow made up the group. General study findings and limits: Some V segments (TRBV6-2 and TRBV6-3 among them) were excluded as indistinguishable. Most CMV-associated TCR beta chains appeared HLA-restricted in a later analysis.

Comment on this clone: Its specificity is not known.

PCR amplification relied on 60 Vbeta primers (plus 13 Jbeta primers). TCRdb's table, derived via immunoSEQ multiplex PCR, lists solely in-frame clones and lacks some. Found here are 150,000 to 250,000 clones, over 75% of them singletons; the top ten hold roughly 0.098%. Germline values: CDR1 MGHDK, CDR2 SYGVNS. Between the trimmed V and J ends, which lost 6 bases and 2 bases, there was a span of 19 bases. This CDR3 contains 16 residues. This sequence originates from a boy younger than 10 in good health and CMV-seronegative. V and J are TRBV25-1 and TRBJ1-1, with D possibly TRBD1 on 5 matching bases. The sample consisted of PBMCs. The CDR3 bases are TGTGCCAGCAGGGTATCAGGGTATTCAGGAAACACTGAAGCTTTCTTT. It encodes CASRVSGYSGNTEAFF.